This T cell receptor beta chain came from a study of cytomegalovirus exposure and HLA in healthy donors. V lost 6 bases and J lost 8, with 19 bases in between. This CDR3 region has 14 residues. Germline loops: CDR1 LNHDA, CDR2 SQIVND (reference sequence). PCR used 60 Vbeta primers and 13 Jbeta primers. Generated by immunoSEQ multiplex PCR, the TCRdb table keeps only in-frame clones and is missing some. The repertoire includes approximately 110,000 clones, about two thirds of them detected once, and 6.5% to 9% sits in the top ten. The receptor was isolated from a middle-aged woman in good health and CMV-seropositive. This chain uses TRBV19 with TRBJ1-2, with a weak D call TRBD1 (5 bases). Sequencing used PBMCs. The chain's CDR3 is CASRDGGRALGYTF. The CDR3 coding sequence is TGTGCCAGTAGAGATGGTGGCAGGGCGCTCGGCTACACCTTC.